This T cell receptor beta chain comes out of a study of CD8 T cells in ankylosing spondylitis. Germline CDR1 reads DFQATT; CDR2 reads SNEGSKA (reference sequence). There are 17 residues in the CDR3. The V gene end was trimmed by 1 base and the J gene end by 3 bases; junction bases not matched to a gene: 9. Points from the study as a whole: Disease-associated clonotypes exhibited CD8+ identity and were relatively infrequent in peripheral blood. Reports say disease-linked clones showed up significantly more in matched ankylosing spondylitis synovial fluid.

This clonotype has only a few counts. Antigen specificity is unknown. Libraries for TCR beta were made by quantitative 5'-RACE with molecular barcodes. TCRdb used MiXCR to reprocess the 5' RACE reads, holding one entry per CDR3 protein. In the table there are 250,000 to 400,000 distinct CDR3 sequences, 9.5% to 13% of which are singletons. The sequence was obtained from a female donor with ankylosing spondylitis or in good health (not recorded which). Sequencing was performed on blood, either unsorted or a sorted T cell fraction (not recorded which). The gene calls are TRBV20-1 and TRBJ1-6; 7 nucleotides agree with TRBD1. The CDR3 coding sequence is TGCAGTGCTAGAGGCTTTCCAGGGGGTGGCTATAATTCACCCCTCCACTTT. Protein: CSARGFPGGGYNSPLHF.